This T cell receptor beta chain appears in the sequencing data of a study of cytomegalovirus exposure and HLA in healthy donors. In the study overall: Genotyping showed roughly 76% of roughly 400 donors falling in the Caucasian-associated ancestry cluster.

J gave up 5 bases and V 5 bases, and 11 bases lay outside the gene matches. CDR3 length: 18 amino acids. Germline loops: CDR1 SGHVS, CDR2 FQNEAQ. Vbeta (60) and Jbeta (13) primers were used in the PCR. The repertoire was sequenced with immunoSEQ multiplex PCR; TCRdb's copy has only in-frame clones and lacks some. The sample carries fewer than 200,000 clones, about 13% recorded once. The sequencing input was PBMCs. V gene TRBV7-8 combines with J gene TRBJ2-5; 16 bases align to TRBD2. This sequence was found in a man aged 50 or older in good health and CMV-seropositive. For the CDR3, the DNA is TGTGCCAGCAGCCCCGGGACTAGCGGGGGGGCATGGGAGGAGACCCAGTACTTC. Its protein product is CASSPGTSGGAWEETQYF.